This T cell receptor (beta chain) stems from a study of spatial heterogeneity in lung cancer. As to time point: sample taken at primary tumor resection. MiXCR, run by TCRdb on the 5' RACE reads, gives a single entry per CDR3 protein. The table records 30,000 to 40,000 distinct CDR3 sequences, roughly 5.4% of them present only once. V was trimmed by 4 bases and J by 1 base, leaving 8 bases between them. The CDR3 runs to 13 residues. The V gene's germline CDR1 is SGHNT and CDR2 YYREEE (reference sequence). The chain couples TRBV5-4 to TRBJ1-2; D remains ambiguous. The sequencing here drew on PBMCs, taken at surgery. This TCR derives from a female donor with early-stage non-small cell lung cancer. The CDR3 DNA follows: TGTGCCAGCAGCCCGGAACATAACTATGGCTACACCTTC. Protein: CASSPEHNYGYTF.